Shown below are 14 T cell receptor beta chains from a single sample sequenced in a study of PD-L1 blockade in urothelial cancer. Assay used: immunoSEQ multiplex PCR; TCRdb lists only in-frame clones, some missing. The sample records about 81,000 clones, roughly 90% being singletons. This specimen consisted of PBMCs, obtained around atezolizumab (anti-PD-L1) treatment. These receptors all come from a man aged 60 to 69 with urothelial cancer.

The J gene is TRBJ2-3, the V gene TRBV5-4; D not certain. V was clipped by 5 bases and J by 4 bases, with 8 bases between them. Germline-derived CDR1 and CDR2 are SGHNT and YYREEE (reference sequence). The CDR3 spans 12 residues. CDR3 region: CASSYSADTQYF. In nucleotides, the CDR3 is TGTGCCAGCAGTTACTCGGCAGATACGCAGTATTTT.

The V call is TRBV7-2, the J call TRBJ2-3; tentative D call: TRBD2 (6 bases). Trimming cost V 3 bases and J 0 bases, with 16 bases left between them. Germline V CDR1 and CDR2: SGHTA, FQGNSA. The CDR3 length is 17 residues. CDR3: CASSFVGGGFSTDTQYF. CDR3 nucleotide sequence: TGTGCCAGCAGCTTCGTCGGTGGAGGGTTTAGCACAGATACGCAGTATTTT.

The rearrangement uses TRBV6-1 and TRBJ2-5; TRBD2 agrees at 10 bases. After removal of 2 bases from V and 0 bases from J, the junction contained 0 bases not matched to a gene. The CDR3 has 15 amino acids. CDR1 is MNHNS and CDR2 is SASEGT in the germline V gene. The CDR3 loop reads CASSETSGDQETQYF. The CDR3, as DNA: TGTGCCAGCAGTGAAACTAGCGGGGACCAAGAGACCCAGTACTTC.

The V gene is TRBV9, the J gene TRBJ2-5, with 10 bases matching TRBD1. Trimming removed 0 bases from V and 11 bases from J; junction bases left unmatched: 10. The germline CDR1 and CDR2 sequences are SGDLS and YYNGEE. The CDR3 totals 15 residues. CDR3: CASSVGTGGSWEQYF. CDR3 nucleotides: TGTGCCAGCAGCGTAGGGACAGGGGGGTCGTGGGAGCAGTACTTC.

The genes are TRBV5-4 and TRBJ2-7, with D possibly TRBD1 on 6 matching bases. V was clipped by 3 bases and J by 4 bases, with 14 bases between them. CDR3 size: 14 residues. Germline lookup yields CDR1 SGHNT and CDR2 YYREEE (reference sequence). The CDR3 DNA is TGTGCCAGCAGCTCCCAGACAGGTCCGTACGAGCAGTACTTC. Translating it yields CASSSQTGPYEQYF.

The J gene is TRBJ2-3, the V gene TRBV30; D remains unclear. Trimming shortened V by 0 bases and J by 7 bases, and 11 bases separated the two germline ends. Per the germline V gene, CDR1 is GTSNPN and CDR2 is SVGIG (reference sequence). The CDR3 length is 13 residues. The CDR3 reads CAWSVRGYNTQYF. CDR3 nucleotide sequence: TGTGCCTGGAGTGTACGAGGATACAATACGCAGTATTTT. The full variable domain, with the rest looked up from reference TRBV30 and TRBJ2-3, is SQTIHQWPATLVQPVGSPLSLECTVEGTSNPNLYWYRQAAGRGLQLLFYSVGIGQISSEVPQNLSASRPQDRQFILSSKKLLLSDSGFYLCAWSVRGYNTQYFGPGTRLTVL.

This chain joins TRBV25-1 and TRBJ1-6; maybe TRBD1 (5 bases). This CDR3 is built from 14 residues. CDR1 MGHDK and CDR2 SYGVNS come from the germline V gene. Trimming shortened V by 3 bases and J by 9 bases, and 12 bases separated the two germline ends. For the CDR3, the DNA is TGTGCCAGCAGTGAGGGGCTCGGGGGTTCACCCCTCCACTTT. Translating gives CASSEGLGGSPLHF. The full variable domain, rest sourced from reference TRBV25-1 and TRBJ1-6, is EADIYQTPRYLVIGTGKKITLECSQTMGHDKMYWYQQDPGMELHLIHYSYGVNSTEKGDLSSESTVSRIRTEHFPLTLESARPSHTSQYLCASSEGLGGSPLHFGNGTRLTVT.

The genes are TRBV6-1 and TRBJ1-1, with D uncertain. Germline CDR1 is MNHNS and CDR2 is SASEGT. The length of the CDR3 is 14 residues. V was clipped by 1 base and J by 1 base, with 7 bases between them. For the CDR3, the DNA is TGTGCCAGCAGTGAAGGGCAGTCGAACACTGAAGCTTTCTTT. It yields the protein CASSEGQSNTEAFF.

The chain joins TRBV5-6 to TRBJ2-7; possible D gene TRBD2, 6 bases. V lost 5 bases and J 6 bases, leaving 30 bases between the germline ends. Germline V gene lookup returns CDR1 SGHDT and CDR2 YYEEEE. The CDR3 covers 18 residues. CDR3 region: CASRQNRGTKLRVGEQYF. In nucleotides, the CDR3 is TGTGCCAGCAGGCAAAATCGGGGGACCAAACTACGGGTCGGCGAGCAGTACTTC. Combining the CDR3 with reference TRBV5-6 and TRBJ2-7 gives the whole variable domain DAGVTQSPTHLIKTRGQQVTLRCSPKSGHDTVSWYQQALGQGPQFIFQYYEEEERQRGNFPDRFSGHQFPNYSSELNVNALLLGDSALYLCASRQNRGTKLRVGEQYFGPGTRLTVT.

This chain joins TRBV4-3 and TRBJ2-1; D is undetermined. The CDR3 has 13 amino acids. CDR1 and CDR2 (germline): LGHNA, YSLEER. Trimming removed 4 bases from V and 8 bases from J, with 12 bases in between. The CDR3 is CASSLPRGHEQFF. CDR3 in DNA: TGCGCCAGCAGCCTCCCCCGAGGCCATGAGCAGTTCTTC.

This chain connects TRBV7-6 to TRBJ2-3; tentative D call: TRBD1 (5 bases). Germline V CDR1 and CDR2: SGHVS, FNYEAQ. The CDR3 runs 16 residues. V lost 0 bases to trimming and J lost 3 bases, with 13 bases between them. CDR3 nucleotides: TGTGCCAGCAGCTTAGCAGGGGCGACCGTGACAGATACGCAGTATTTT. Encoded protein: CASSLAGATVTDTQYF.

This clone appeared a few times. This chain uses TRBV5-1 with TRBJ1-1; D is possibly TRBD1 (5 bases). V was cut by 4 bases and J by 0 bases, with 7 bases left in between. CDR1 and CDR2 (germline): SGHRS, YFSETQ. The CDR3 is 13 amino acids. CDR3 in amino acids: CASSVTVNTEAFF. CDR3 coding DNA: TGCGCCAGCAGCGTGACAGTGAACACTGAAGCTTTCTTT.

The chain has TRBV14 and TRBJ2-5; TRBD2 is a possible D gene (5 bases). The V gene lost 4 bases and the J gene lost 2 bases, with 17 bases spanning the gap. Germline-derived CDR1 and CDR2 are SGHDN and FVKESK. The CDR3 has 16 residues. The CDR3 region has the DNA TGTGCCAGCAGCCTTGGACGAGGGCTGGAGCAAGAGACCCAGTACTTC. Its protein is CASSLGRGLEQETQYF.

The chain carries TRBV4-3 and TRBJ1-4, with D hard to call. Looked up from germline, CDR1 is LGHNA and CDR2 is YSLEER. The CDR3 runs to 16 residues. V lost 3 bases to trimming and J lost 0 bases, with 11 bases between them. The CDR3 sequence is CASSQAYTATNEKLFF. CDR3 coding DNA: TGCGCCAGCAGCCAGGCTTACACAGCAACTAATGAAAAACTGTTTTTT.